One and the same sample provided the 19 T cell receptor beta chains below, sequenced in a study of T-cell reconstitution after alpha-beta-depleted transplantation in children. Unique molecular identifiers were incorporated during preparation of the TCRbeta library. One entry per CDR3 protein results from TCRdb running MiXCR on the PCR reads. This repertoire shows 450,000 to 500,000 distinct CDR3 sequences, around 12% found once; its top ten account for over 5.5%. Specimen: PBMCs from the stem cell graft donor, collected from the stem cell graft. The receptors were sampled from a human donor who donated a stem cell graft to a child with combined immunodeficiency.

Turning to this clonotype: This may come from a read error, since a much larger clone is one base off. The J gene is TRBJ2-1, the V gene TRBV20-1, with TRBD2 matching over 8 bases. This CDR3 has 15 amino acids. Per germline, CDR1 DFQATT and CDR2 SNEGSKA (reference sequence). CDR3 in amino acids: CCASQRENYYNEQFF. The CDR3, as DNA: TGCTGTGCTAGTCAGCGGGAGAACTACTACAATGAGCAGTTCTTC.

The chain employs TRBV12-3 or TRBV12-4 and TRBJ2-2; 13 bases align to TRBD2. Trimming took 3 bases from V and 8 from J; bases not matched to a gene: 3. The CDR3 runs to 15 residues. The CDR3 here is CASSLGLAGIGELFF. The CDR3 DNA reads as TGTGCCAGCAGTTTGGGACTAGCGGGAATTGGGGAGCTGTTTTTT.

This CDR3 reads CASSYDISYEQYF. In DNA form, the CDR3 reads TGTGCCAGCAGTTATGACATCTCCTACGAGCAGTACTTC. The chain joins TRBV6-5 to TRBJ2-7; D ambiguous. The CDR3 is 13 residues long. Per the germline V gene, CDR1 is MNHEY and CDR2 is SVGAGI. With 3 bases removed from V and 0 bases from J, the gap between germline ends came to 6 bases.

The V gene is TRBV15, the J gene TRBJ2-7; no clear D gene. There are 10 residues in the CDR3. V shed 8 bases and J shed 3 bases, with 5 bases lying between them. Germline V gene lookup returns CDR1 LNHNV and CDR2 YYDKDF (reference sequence). This chain's CDR3 is CATRIYEQYF. The DNA of the CDR3 is TGTGCCACCCGAATCTACGAGCAGTACTTC.

The V call is TRBV19, the J call TRBJ1-5; possibly TRBD1 for D (6 bases). The germline V gene has CDR1 LNHDA and CDR2 SQIVND (reference sequence). With 3 bases removed from V and 0 bases from J, the gap between germline ends came to 12 bases. The CDR3 length is 16 residues. DNA of the CDR3: TGTGCCAGTAGTATTTTTGGGGGCCATAGCAATCAGCCCCAGCATTTT. This encodes CASSIFGGHSNQPQHF.

This clonotype was seen ten or more times. The J gene is TRBJ2-3, the V gene TRBV12-3 or TRBV12-4; the D gene is possibly TRBD2 (6 bases). V was shortened by 2 bases and J by 2 bases, with 11 bases between the two germline ends. This CDR3 spans 15 amino acids. The CDR3 coding sequence is TGTGCCAGCAGTTTATCCGGGGGTTTCACAGATACGCAGTATTTT. It encodes CASSLSGGFTDTQYF.

The chain uses TRBV2 and TRBJ2-5; D is undetermined. From germline, CDR1 is SNHLY and CDR2 FYNNEI. There are 12 residues in the CDR3. Trimming took 3 bases from V and 0 from J, leaving 2 bases between them. The CDR3 reads CASSEDQETQYF. The CDR3 DNA reads TGTGCCAGCAGTGAGGACCAAGAGACCCAGTACTTC. Variable domain in full (rest from reference TRBV2 and TRBJ2-5): EPEVTQTPSHQVTQMGQEVILRCVPISNHLYFYWYRQILGQKVEFLVSFYNNEISEKSEIFDDQFSVERPDGSNFTLKIRSTKLEDSAMYFCASSEDQETQYFGPGTRLLVL.

This clonotype was picked up many times. This chain connects TRBV6-5 to TRBJ2-3; TRBD2 matches 7 bases. From germline, CDR1 is MNHEY and CDR2 SVGAGI. Losses at the gene ends were 4 bases for V and 1 base for J; bases not matched to a gene: 5. This CDR3 has 15 amino acids. The CDR3: CASSLRLAGTDTQYF. The CDR3 bases are TGTGCCAGCAGTTTACGACTAGCAGGCACAGATACGCAGTATTTT.

This clonotype has a handful of counts. This chain joins TRBV12-3 or TRBV12-4 and TRBJ1-2; D not resolved. V gave up 4 bases and J gave up 4 bases, with 4 bases separating them. The CDR3 loop spans 11 amino acids. The CDR3 DNA reads TGTGCCAGCAGTTCCTTCTATGGCTACACCTTC. The encoded protein is CASSSFYGYTF.

The V and J genes are TRBV5-6 and TRBJ2-2, with 8 bases lining up with TRBD2. The CDR3 sequence is 15 residues long. With 0 bases clipped from V and 5 bases from J, the junction kept 3 bases outside the gene matches. The germline V gene encodes CDR1 SGHDT and CDR2 YYEEEE. CDR3 amino acids: CASSLEPSGTGELFF. CDR3 nucleotide sequence: TGTGCCAGCAGCTTGGAGCCTAGCGGGACCGGGGAGCTGTTTTTT.

This clonotype has a handful of counts. The V and J genes are TRBV6-1 and TRBJ2-7; D gene uncertain. V gave up 0 bases and J gave up 5 bases, with 14 bases separating them. Germline CDR1 is MNHNS and CDR2 is SASEGT. This CDR3 region has 15 residues. The CDR3 bases are TGTGCCAGCAGTGAAGCCGGCCGGAGCTGGGACGAGCAGTACTTC. Amino acid sequence: CASSEAGRSWDEQYF.

This clonotype appeared a few times. CDR3 DNA sequence: TGTGCCACCAGTGCTGGGGCTTGGAGCAATCAGCCCCAGCATTTT. Encoded protein: CATSAGAWSNQPQHF. The V and J genes are TRBV24-1 and TRBJ1-5; D might be TRBD1 (5 bases). This CDR3 region has 15 residues. The ends were cut back, 5 bases at V and 1 base at J, with 11 bases in the middle. Germline V gives CDR1 KGHDR, CDR2 SFDVKD.

This chain joins TRBV20-1 and TRBJ2-5; 10 bases are a match to TRBD2. Per germline, CDR1 DFQATT and CDR2 SNEGSKA (reference sequence). Trimming removed 6 bases from V and 0 bases from J; junction bases left unmatched: 10. This CDR3 region has 16 residues. The chain's CDR3 is CSAGSSGSRYQETQYF. The CDR3 DNA reads as TGCAGTGCAGGTTCTAGCGGGAGCCGGTACCAAGAGACCCAGTACTTC.

This clonotype was seen many times. The rearrangement uses TRBV4-3 and TRBJ2-6; the D gene is possibly TRBD1 (6 bases). This CDR3 comprises 16 residues. V was shortened by 0 bases and J by 2 bases, with 8 bases between the two germline ends. CDR1 LGHNA and CDR2 YSLEER come from the germline V gene. CDR3 DNA: TGCGCCAGCAGCCAAGAACAGGGTACTGGGGCCAACGTCCTGACTTTC. Its translation is CASSQEQGTGANVLTF.

This chain links TRBV15 with TRBJ2-7, with D possibly TRBD2 on 5 matching bases. This CDR3 contains 13 residues. Trimming shortened V by 8 bases and J by 1 base, and 12 bases separated the two germline ends. Germline CDR1 is LNHNV and CDR2 is YYDKDF (reference sequence). CDR3: CATQGLGSYEQYF. The CDR3 DNA sequence: TGTGCCACCCAAGGACTGGGGTCCTACGAGCAGTACTTC.

This clonotype was observed a few times. V and J are TRBV9 and TRBJ2-1; maybe TRBD1 (6 bases). The germline CDR1 and CDR2 sequences are SGDLS and YYNGEE. V was shortened by 9 bases and J by 5 bases, with 18 bases between the two germline ends. This CDR3 region has 14 residues. This CDR3 reads CATAPQGMNNEQFF. CDR3 DNA sequence: TGTGCCACCGCTCCCCAGGGGATGAACAATGAGCAGTTCTTC.

The V gene is TRBV6-2 or TRBV6-3, the J gene TRBJ2-1; no clear D. V lost 2 bases and J lost 2, with 10 bases in between. The CDR3 covers 15 residues. Germline CDR1 reads MNHEY; CDR2 reads SVGEGT. The CDR3 nucleotides are TGTGCCAGCAGTTACGAGGCAGTTCCCTACAATGAGCAGTTCTTC. Amino acids: CASSYEAVPYNEQFF.

This clonotype was counted at least ten times. The V and J genes are TRBV11-2 and TRBJ2-5; TRBD2 is a possible D gene (5 bases). The CDR3 consists of 15 residues. Germline CDR1 and CDR2: SGHAT and FQNNGV. Trimming stripped 0 bases from V and 5 bases from J, with 13 bases between. The CDR3 spells CASSLDRGSFETQYF. CDR3 nucleotide sequence: TGTGCCAGCAGCTTAGATCGGGGTTCATTCGAGACCCAGTACTTC.

This clonotype was seen repeatedly, ten times or more. The chain is built from TRBV12-3 or TRBV12-4 and TRBJ2-1; 7 positions match TRBD2. The CDR3 totals 12 residues. Trimming at V came to 5 bases and at J to 10 bases, leaving 5 bases not matched to a gene. DNA for the CDR3: TGTGCCAGCAGTCGGGGACTACTAGAGCAGTTCTTC. Its translation is CASSRGLLEQFF.